The entry below describes one T cell receptor beta chain. The target antigen is unknown. This record comes from a study of cytomegalovirus exposure and HLA in healthy donors. Germline V CDR1 and CDR2: LGHNA, YSLEER. The CDR3 runs to 15 residues. Trimming removed 6 bases from V and 5 bases from J, with 18 bases in between. Healthy bone marrow donors made up the cohort. The study's findings and limits: Indistinguishable V segments, including TRBV6-2 and TRBV6-3, were excluded.

The PCR made use of 60 Vbeta and 13 Jbeta primers. Data came from immunoSEQ multiplex PCR; TCRdb stores just in-frame clones and leaves some out. The sample holds tens of thousands of clones, about 71% seen once. The TCR sequence derives from a woman aged 40 to 50 in good health and CMV-seronegative. Sequenced: PBMCs. The chain uses TRBV4-3 and TRBJ2-3; D possibly corresponds to TRBD1 (5 bases). The CDR3 spells CASSQFMGQQDTQYF. CDR3 DNA sequence: TGCGCCAGCAGTCAATTCATGGGGCAACAAGATACGCAGTATTTT.